Listed below are T cell receptor beta chains from one sample, sequenced in a study of cytotoxic CD8 clonotypes in ibrutinib-treated CLL. Libraries were prepared by immunoSEQ multiplex PCR; TCRdb keeps only in-frame clonotypes and omits some of them. Among some 80,000 clones listed, roughly three quarters were seen once. The starting material was PBMCs, obtained after 12 months of ibrutinib treatment. The receptors derive from a human donor with chronic lymphocytic leukemia. The CDR3 runs from the conserved cysteine through the conserved F or W. The D gene is left open where the match is weak. Only part of the rows carry a size: once, few, many, or a class if the clone is expanded.

J: TRBJ2-5; V: TRBV7-2; size: .; D: TRBD2; CDR3: CASSPGLTETQYF; DNA: TGTGCCAGCAGCCCGGGACTAACGGAGACCCAGTACTTC
J: TRBJ1-1; V: TRBV11-2; size: .; D: .; CDR3: CASSLGGNTEAFF; DNA: TGTGCCAGCAGTCTGGGGGGGAACACTGAAGCTTTCTTT
J: TRBJ2-7; V: TRBV27; size: .; D: .; CDR3: CASRRAETYEQYF; DNA: TGTGCCAGCAGAAGGGCAGAGACCTACGAGCAGTACTTC
J: TRBJ1-4; V: TRBV18; size: .; D: TRBD1; CDR3: CASSPPGQYNEKLFF; DNA: TGTGCCAGCTCACCCCCGGGACAGTATAATGAAAAACTGTTTTTT
J: TRBJ2-5; V: TRBV4-3; size: few; D: .; CDR3: CASSRRLQEETQYF; DNA: TGCGCCAGCAGCCGGCGACTGCAAGAAGAGACCCAGTACTTC
J: TRBJ1-2; V: TRBV6-5; size: few; D: .; CDR3: CASSYGQYGYTF; DNA: TGTGCCAGCAGTTACGGACAGTATGGCTACACCTTC
J: TRBJ2-7; V: TRBV4-3; size: .; D: TRBD1; CDR3: CASSHRTGLEQYF; DNA: TGCGCCAGCAGCCATAGGACAGGGCTCGAGCAGTACTTC
J: TRBJ2-1; V: TRBV7-2; size: .; D: .; CDR3: CASSPWAVGEQFF; DNA: TGTGCCAGCAGCCCCTGGGCCGTAGGTGAGCAGTTCTTC
J: TRBJ1-1; V: TRBV6-6; size: few; D: .; CDR3: CASGHSNTEAFF; DNA: TGTGCCAGCGGGCACTCGAACACTGAAGCTTTCTTT
J: TRBJ1-2; V: TRBV28; size: .; D: .; CDR3: CASRHYGYTF; DNA: TGTGCCAGCAGGCACTATGGCTACACCTTC
J: TRBJ2-3; V: TRBV11-2; size: .; D: TRBD1; CDR3: CASSLVLQGAGTQYF; DNA: TGTGCCAGCAGCTTAGTTCTCCAGGGGGCCGGTACGCAGTATTTT
J: TRBJ2-2; V: TRBV7-7; size: .; D: .; CDR3: CASSPRPGTGELFF; DNA: TGTGCTAGCAGCCCCCGGCCCGGGACCGGGGAGCTGTTTTTT
J: TRBJ1-2; V: TRBV20-1; size: .; D: .; CDR3: CSAQGFGYTF; DNA: TGCAGCGCCCAGGGGTTTGGCTACACCTTC
J: TRBJ2-3; V: TRBV27; size: .; D: .; CDR3: CASSFSGFFTDTQYF; DNA: TGTGCCAGCAGTTTCTCAGGGTTCTTCACAGATACGCAGTATTTT
J: TRBJ2-3; V: TRBV4-3; size: .; D: .; CDR3: CASSQSTSRGHTQYF; DNA: TGCGCCAGCAGCCAATCAACTAGTCGGGGACATACGCAGTATTTT
J: TRBJ2-4; V: TRBV7-2; size: once; D: .; CDR3: CASSLRDIQYF; DNA: TGTGCCAGCAGCTTAAGGGACATTCAGTACTTC
J: TRBJ1-1; V: TRBV29-1; size: .; D: .; CDR3: CSVLTARGAFF; DNA: TGCAGCGTTCTGACTGCCCGAGGAGCTTTCTTT
J: TRBJ1-2; V: TRBV7-9; size: once; D: .; CDR3: CASSAQGGPYGYTF; DNA: TGTGCCAGCAGCGCCCAAGGGGGGCCCTATGGCTACACCTTC
J: TRBJ1-2; V: TRBV25-1; size: .; D: TRBD1; CDR3: CAGQGADGYTF; DNA: TGTGCCGGACAGGGGGCAGATGGCTACACCTTC
J: TRBJ2-3; V: TRBV7-2; size: .; D: .; CDR3: CASSPPGPKSYF; DNA: TGTGCCAGCAGCCCCCCTGGGCCCAAGTCGTATTTT
J: TRBJ2-7; V: TRBV30; size: many; D: TRBD1; CDR3: CAWGTGDLQYF; DNA: TGTGCCTGGGGGACAGGGGACCTGCAGTACTTC
J: TRBJ2-1; V: TRBV7-2; size: once; D: TRBD1; CDR3: CASSPQTGGDEQFF; DNA: TGTGCCAGCAGCCCCCAGACAGGGGGCGATGAGCAGTTCTTC
J: TRBJ2-3; V: TRBV30; size: .; D: .; CDR3: CAWTAGTDTQYF; DNA: TGTGCCTGGACAGCCGGCACAGATACGCAGTATTTT
J: TRBJ2-3; V: TRBV9; size: .; D: .; CDR3: CASSVAERGTDTQYF; DNA: TGTGCCAGCAGCGTAGCCGAGCGGGGCACAGATACGCAGTATTTT
J: TRBJ2-1; V: TRBV10-3; size: .; D: TRBD2; CDR3: CAISARLAGRNNEQFF; DNA: TGTGCCATCAGTGCGAGGCTAGCGGGCCGGAACAATGAGCAGTTCTTC
J: TRBJ2-1; V: TRBV7-9; size: .; D: .; CDR3: CASSPLQGFGHNEQFF; DNA: TGTGCCAGCAGCCCACTCCAGGGGTTTGGCCACAATGAGCAGTTCTTC
J: TRBJ1-4; V: TRBV9; size: .; D: TRBD1; CDR3: CASSPRTGLTNEKLFF; DNA: TGTGCCAGCAGCCCCCGGACAGGGCTAACTAATGAAAAACTGTTTTTT
J: TRBJ2-3; V: TRBV27; size: .; D: .; CDR3: CASSLSSPTDTQYF; DNA: TGTGCCAGCAGTTTATCTTCTCCCACAGATACGCAGTATTTT
J: TRBJ1-1; V: TRBV27; size: .; D: .; CDR3: CASSLSGKNTEAFF; DNA: TGTGCCAGCAGTTTATCGGGCAAGAACACTGAAGCTTTCTTT
J: TRBJ2-3; V: TRBV7-9; size: .; D: .; CDR3: CASSLLGGRDTQYF; DNA: TGTGCCAGCAGCTTATTGGGGGGAAGAGATACGCAGTATTTT
J: TRBJ2-7; V: TRBV5-6; size: .; D: TRBD1; CDR3: CASSSTRDRTYEQYF; DNA: TGTGCCAGCAGCTCAACTCGGGACAGGACCTACGAGCAGTACTTC
J: TRBJ1-1; V: TRBV4-2; size: .; D: .; CDR3: CASSQVRGDTEAFF; DNA: TGTGCCAGCAGCCAAGTGAGGGGGGACACTGAAGCTTTCTTT
J: TRBJ1-2; V: TRBV5-1; size: .; D: TRBD1; CDR3: CASGTGTASYGYTF; DNA: TGCGCCAGCGGAACCGGGACAGCCTCATATGGCTACACCTTC
J: TRBJ1-4; V: TRBV4-2; size: once; D: .; CDR3: CASSPRRSGEKLFF; DNA: TGTGCCAGCAGCCCCAGAAGGTCAGGTGAAAAACTGTTTTTT
J: TRBJ2-7; V: TRBV7-9; size: .; D: TRBD1; CDR3: CASSPDRGSYEQYF; DNA: TGTGCCAGCAGCCCCGACAGGGGCTCCTACGAGCAGTACTTC
J: TRBJ2-5; V: TRBV5-6; size: .; D: .; CDR3: CASRPIRDRETQYF; DNA: TGTGCCAGCAGACCTATTAGGGATCGAGAGACCCAGTACTTC
J: TRBJ2-3; V: TRBV7-7; size: .; D: .; CDR3: CASSPSGTRGDTQYF; DNA: TGTGCCAGCAGCCCCTCCGGGACACGGGGGGATACGCAGTATTTT
J: TRBJ1-6; V: TRBV6-1; size: few; D: .; CDR3: CAATGQRNSPLHF; DNA: TGTGCCGCGACCGGACAGAGAAATTCACCCCTCCACTTT
J: TRBJ2-3; V: TRBV25-1; size: .; D: TRBD2; CDR3: CASSTSGGRPDTQYF; DNA: TGTGCCAGCAGCACTAGCGGGGGCCGGCCAGATACGCAGTATTTT
J: TRBJ2-7; V: TRBV5-6; size: .; D: .; CDR3: CASSLYHLRHEQYF; DNA: TGTGCCAGCAGCTTGTACCACCTCCGCCACGAGCAGTACTTC
J: TRBJ2-7; V: TRBV11-2; size: .; D: .; CDR3: CASSLSGTRNSYEQYF; DNA: TGTGCCAGCAGCTTAAGCGGGACACGAAACTCCTACGAGCAGTACTTC
J: TRBJ2-7; V: TRBV28; size: .; D: TRBD1; CDR3: CASSSPQGARSEQYF; DNA: TGTGCCAGCAGTTCCCCACAGGGGGCGCGGTCCGAGCAGTACTTC
J: TRBJ2-5; V: TRBV30; size: .; D: TRBD1; CDR3: CAWKGGTGGETQYF; DNA: TGTGCCTGGAAGGGCGGGACAGGGGGAGAGACCCAGTACTTC
J: TRBJ2-5; V: TRBV15; size: few; D: .; CDR3: CATSRDSQTQYF; DNA: TGTGCCACCAGCAGAGACTCCCAGACCCAGTACTTC
J: TRBJ2-5; V: TRBV9; size: .; D: .; CDR3: CASSPGAYQETQYF; DNA: TGTGCCAGCAGCCCCGGGGCATACCAAGAGACCCAGTACTTC
J: TRBJ1-1; V: TRBV18; size: .; D: .; CDR3: CASSPRGAPSDTEAFF; DNA: TGTGCCAGCTCACCACGGGGGGCGCCATCCGACACTGAAGCTTTCTTT
J: TRBJ2-3; V: TRBV5-1; size: .; D: TRBD2; CDR3: CASSLAGTSNTQYF; DNA: TGCGCCAGCAGCTTGGCCGGGACTAGCAATACGCAGTATTTT
J: TRBJ1-1; V: TRBV12-5; size: many; D: TRBD1; CDR3: CASGEPDRGFTEAFF; DNA: TGTGCTAGTGGGGAACCCGACAGGGGATTTACTGAAGCTTTCTTT
J: TRBJ2-5; V: TRBV5-1; size: .; D: .; CDR3: CASSLVGTQGLGGTQYF; DNA: TGCGCCAGCAGCTTGGTGGGGACACAAGGACTAGGGGGGACCCAGTACTTC